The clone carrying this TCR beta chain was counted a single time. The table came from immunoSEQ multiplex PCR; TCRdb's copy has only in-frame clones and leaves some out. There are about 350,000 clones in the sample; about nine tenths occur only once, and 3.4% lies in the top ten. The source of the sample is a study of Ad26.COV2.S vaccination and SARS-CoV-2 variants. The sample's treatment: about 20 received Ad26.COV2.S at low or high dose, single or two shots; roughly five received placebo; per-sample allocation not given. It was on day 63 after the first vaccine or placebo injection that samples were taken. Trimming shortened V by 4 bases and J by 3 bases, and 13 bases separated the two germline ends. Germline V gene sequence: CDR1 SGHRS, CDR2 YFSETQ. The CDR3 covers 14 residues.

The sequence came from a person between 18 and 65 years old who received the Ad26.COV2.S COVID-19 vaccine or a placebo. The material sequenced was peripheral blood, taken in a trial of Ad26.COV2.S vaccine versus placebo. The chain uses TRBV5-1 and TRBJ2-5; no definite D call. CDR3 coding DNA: TGCGCCAGCAGCCAGATACCAGGAGAAGAGACCCAGTACTTC. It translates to CASSQIPGEETQYF.